This section outlines one TCR beta chain sequence together with its context. What it recognizes is unknown. The source of the sample is a study of response to subunit inactivated influenza vaccine. Findings of the study overall: Each seasonal flu vaccination may recruit only limited new T cells, authors suggested.

MiXCR, run by TCRdb on the RT-PCR reads, gives a single entry per CDR3 protein. The sample records 530,000 or so distinct CDR3 sequences, about 25% being singletons. Germline V gene lookup returns CDR1 ENHRY and CDR2 SYGVKD. V was pared by 6 bases and J by 7 bases, with 9 bases of the junction left unmatched. The CDR3 length is 13 residues. The gene calls are TRBV10-3 and TRBJ2-7, with 7 bases identical to TRBD1. Sample: CD4+ T cells sorted from PBMCs, taken about 5 days after vaccination. The clonotype comes from a man in his forties or fifties who received an inactivated influenza vaccine. CDR3 amino acids: CAIRRDRVGEQYF. In DNA, the CDR3 is TGTGCCATCAGGAGAGACAGGGTAGGAGAGCAGTACTTC.